This T cell receptor (beta chain) was observed in a study of cytomegalovirus exposure and HLA in healthy donors. Study results and caveats: Researchers counted 180 or so TCR beta chains as cytomegalovirus-associated. The authors later linked a missense DCLRE1C variant to TCR beta V- and J-gene trimming. Associated with HLA alleles at 0.05 false discovery rate in a later analysis were 16,951 TCR beta sequences.

The PCR had 60 Vbeta and 13 Jbeta primers. The protocol was immunoSEQ multiplex PCR, while the TCRdb copy is restricted to in-frame clones and leaves out a portion. The sample consists of about 160,000 clones, 75% to 90% of them appearing once. With regard to this clone: The antigen is not known.

CDR1 KGHSH and CDR2 LQKENI come from the germline V gene. With 4 bases clipped from V and 1 base from J, the junction kept 1 base outside the gene matches. CDR3 length equals 15 residues. The J gene is TRBJ2-5, the V gene TRBV18; 12 nucleotides line up with TRBD2. The sequence was obtained from a woman between 18 and 30 years old in good health and CMV-seronegative. Sample: PBMCs. This CDR3 is CASSQGLAGQETQYF. As DNA, the CDR3 is TGTGCCAGCTCACAGGGACTAGCGGGCCAAGAGACCCAGTACTTC.